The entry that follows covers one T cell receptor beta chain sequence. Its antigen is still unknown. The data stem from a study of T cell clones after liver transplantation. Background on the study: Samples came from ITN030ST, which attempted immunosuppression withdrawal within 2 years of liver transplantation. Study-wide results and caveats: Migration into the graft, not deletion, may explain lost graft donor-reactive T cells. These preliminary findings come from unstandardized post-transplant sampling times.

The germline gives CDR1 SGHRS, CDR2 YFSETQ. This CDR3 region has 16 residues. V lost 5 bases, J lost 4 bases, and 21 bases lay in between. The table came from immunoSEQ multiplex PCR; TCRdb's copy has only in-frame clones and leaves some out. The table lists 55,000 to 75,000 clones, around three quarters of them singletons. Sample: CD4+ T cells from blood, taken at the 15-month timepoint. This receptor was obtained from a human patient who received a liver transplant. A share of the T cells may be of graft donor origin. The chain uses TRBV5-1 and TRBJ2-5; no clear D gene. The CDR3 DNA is TGCGCCAGCAGGGCCCGTTCCTCTCAAGGGTCAGAGACCCAGTACTTC. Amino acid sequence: CASRARSSQGSETQYF.